This T cell receptor beta chain emerged from a study of Ad26.COV2.S vaccination and SARS-CoV-2 variants. Study in general: Participant was drawn from the COV1001 Ad26.COV2.S trial arm.

Data came from immunoSEQ multiplex PCR; TCRdb stores just in-frame clones and leaves some out. The repertoire includes about 680,000 clones, roughly nine tenths of them detected once, and nearly 1.5% sits in the top ten. Findings of the study overall: Substantial breadth was reportedly displayed by spike-specific CD8+ and CD4+ T cell responses after vaccination.

Germline V gene sequence: CDR1 LNHDA, CDR2 SQIVND (reference sequence). The V gene end was trimmed by 5 bases and the J gene end by 4 bases; junction bases not matched to a gene: 4. CDR3 length equals 16 residues. Treatment in this sample: around 19 received Ad26.COV2.S at low or high dose, single or two shots; 5 received placebo; per-sample allocation not given. The samples date from day 63 after the first vaccine or placebo injection. The donor was a Boston adult aged 18-55 years. In this sample, this clone turned up a few times. No antigen is known for it. The source was peripheral blood, collected in a trial of Ad26.COV2.S vaccine versus placebo. The rearrangement joins TRBV19 to TRBJ2-2; 13 bases are a match to TRBD2. This TCR was sampled from a person between 18 and 65 years old who received the Ad26.COV2.S COVID-19 vaccine or a placebo. In DNA form, the CDR3 reads TGTGCCAGTAGTGCACTAGCGGGAGGGCCCACCGGGGAGCTGTTTTTT. This encodes CASSALAGGPTGELFF.